Given below is one TCR beta chain in context. Authors' analysis steps: Amplification from reference gene primers served as the basis for estimated nucleated cell counts. TCRdb's copy holds only in-frame clones and misses some; the assay was immunoSEQ multiplex PCR. Clone size and the V and J calls come from that table; the DNA yielded D and trimming. The data show roughly 69,000 clones, 84% seen once. Germline CDR1 and CDR2: MNHEY and SVGAGI. V trimming: 3 bases; J trimming: 7 bases; junction bases outside the gene matches: 6. This CDR3 has 16 residues. This sample is part of a study of blood T cell repertoires in COVID-19. Study-wide context: Samples of COVID-19 (acute and convalescent) were obtained from the United States, Italy and Spain. In each case, the material was cDNA or gDNA derived from T cells, B-cell-depleted T cells, or PBMCs.

The sequence came from a human donor in a cohort sampled during active COVID-19. The rearrangement uses TRBV6-5 and TRBJ2-7, with TRBD2 matching 16 bases. The specimen sequenced was peripheral blood. The CDR3 loop reads CASSYGTSGGAREQYF. In nucleotides, the CDR3 is TGTGCCAGCAGTTATGGGACTAGCGGGGGGGCACGAGAGCAGTACTTC.